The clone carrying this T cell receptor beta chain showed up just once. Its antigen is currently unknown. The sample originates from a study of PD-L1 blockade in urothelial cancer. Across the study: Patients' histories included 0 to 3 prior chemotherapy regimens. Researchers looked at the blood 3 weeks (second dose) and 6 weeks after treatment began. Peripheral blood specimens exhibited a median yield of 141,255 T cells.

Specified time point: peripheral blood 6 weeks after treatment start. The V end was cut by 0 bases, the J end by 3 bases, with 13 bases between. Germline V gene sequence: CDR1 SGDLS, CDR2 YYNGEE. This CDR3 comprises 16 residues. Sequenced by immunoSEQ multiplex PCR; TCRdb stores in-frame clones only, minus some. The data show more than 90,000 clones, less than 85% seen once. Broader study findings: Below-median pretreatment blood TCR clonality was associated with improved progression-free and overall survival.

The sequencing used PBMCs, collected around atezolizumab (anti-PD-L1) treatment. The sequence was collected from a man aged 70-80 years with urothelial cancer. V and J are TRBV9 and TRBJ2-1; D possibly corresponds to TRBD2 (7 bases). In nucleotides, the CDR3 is TGTGCCAGCAGCGTAGCGGGGCGGGGGCACTACAATGAGCAGTTCTTC. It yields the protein CASSVAGRGHYNEQFF.